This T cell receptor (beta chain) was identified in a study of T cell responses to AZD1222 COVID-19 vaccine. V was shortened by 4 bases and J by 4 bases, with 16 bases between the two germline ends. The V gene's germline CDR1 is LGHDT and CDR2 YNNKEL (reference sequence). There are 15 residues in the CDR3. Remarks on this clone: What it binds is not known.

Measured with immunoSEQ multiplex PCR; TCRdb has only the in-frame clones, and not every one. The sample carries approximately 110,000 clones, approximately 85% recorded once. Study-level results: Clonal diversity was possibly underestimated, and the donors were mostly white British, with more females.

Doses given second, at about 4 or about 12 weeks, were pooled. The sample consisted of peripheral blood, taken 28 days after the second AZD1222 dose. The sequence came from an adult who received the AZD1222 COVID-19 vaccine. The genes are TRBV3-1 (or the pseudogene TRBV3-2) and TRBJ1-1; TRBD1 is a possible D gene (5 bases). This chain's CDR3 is CASSPQIGGVTEAFF. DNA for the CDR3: TGTGCCAGCAGCCCACAAATTGGGGGGGTCACTGAAGCTTTCTTT.